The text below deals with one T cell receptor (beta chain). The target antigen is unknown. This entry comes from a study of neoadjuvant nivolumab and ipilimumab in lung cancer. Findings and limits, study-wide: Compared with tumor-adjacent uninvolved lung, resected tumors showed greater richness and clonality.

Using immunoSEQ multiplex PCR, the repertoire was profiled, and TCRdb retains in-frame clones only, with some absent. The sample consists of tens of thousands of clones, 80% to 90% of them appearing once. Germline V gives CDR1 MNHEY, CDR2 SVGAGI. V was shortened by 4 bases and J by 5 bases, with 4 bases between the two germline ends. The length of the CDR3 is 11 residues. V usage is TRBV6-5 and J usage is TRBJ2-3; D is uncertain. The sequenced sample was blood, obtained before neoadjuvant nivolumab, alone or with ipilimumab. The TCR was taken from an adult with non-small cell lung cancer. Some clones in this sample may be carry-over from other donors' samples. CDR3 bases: TGTGCCAGCAGTTCTGGAGATACGCAGTATTTT. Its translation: CASSSGDTQYF.